This record concerns one T cell receptor (beta chain) sequence. This clonotype came up many times. Its cognate antigen has yet to be identified. Nothing much larger sits one base from this clone, and base qualities are not available. Libraries were prepared through 5' RACE. The sample was run on an Illumina MiSeq. The raw public data were reprocessed by TCRdb itself: fastp quality trimming at Q25, MiXCR clonotype calling, in-frame beta chains only. Each CDR3 protein gets just one entry, which takes the most common genes and DNA from the rows behind it. For this sample the table gives just over 40,000 distinct CDR3 sequences, of which 4.5% were detected only once. About 10% of the sample is in the top ten clones. From the cysteine through the phenylalanine, the CDR3 covers 13 amino acids. Of all the DNA, just the CDR3 is kept, 39 bases in frame from base 1. Looking up the germline V gene yields CDR1 SNHLY and CDR2 FYNNEI. The junction shows trimming of 7 bases on V and 0 bases on J, and the gene matches do not reach 0 bases of it.

This record belongs to a study of T cells of healthy individuals (dated by TCRdb to the late 2010s). The chain joins TRBV2 to TRBJ2-1, and TRBD2 matches 7 of the central bases. The TCR sequence derives from a human donor in good health. Here is the DNA: TGTGCCAGCACGGGGGGCTCCTACAATGAGCAGTTCTTC. It codes for CASTGGSYNEQFF.